The clone carrying this T cell receptor (beta chain) was picked up many times. The sample's time point: newly diagnosed GD, antithyroid drugs for less than 3 months. RNA from PBMCs was the source of the TCR library. One endocrinology department in Xi'an, China, was where patients came from. Blood from the periphery, about 9.7 milliliters in all, was drawn into EDTA tubes. The data were obtained in a study of regulatory T cells in long-lasting Graves disease. The CDR3 consists of 16 residues. Trimming took off 6 bases at V and 0 bases at J, with 15 bases between the two ends. The germline CDR1 and CDR2 sequences are MNHNS and SASEGT. According to the study, TCR beta libraries were built with iRepertoire HTBI primers and CDR3-region Arm-PCR. Via MiXCR, TCRdb re-called the multiplex PCR reads, giving one row per CDR3 protein. The data contain a few hundred thousand distinct CDR3 sequences, approximately 15% of them singletons.

The sample was also linked to a second study, of T cells in Graves' hyperthyroidism and ophthalmopathy.

The chain has TRBV6-1 and TRBJ2-4; D uncertain. The origin of this receptor is a man aged 40-50 years with Graves disease. Sequencing was performed on peripheral blood mononuclear cells (PBMCs), taken at new diagnosis, from a patient treated with antithyroid drugs. CDR3 in amino acids: CASRDPFRVAKNIQYF. In DNA, the CDR3 is TGTGCCAGCAGAGACCCCTTCAGAGTAGCCAAAAACATTCAGTACTTC.